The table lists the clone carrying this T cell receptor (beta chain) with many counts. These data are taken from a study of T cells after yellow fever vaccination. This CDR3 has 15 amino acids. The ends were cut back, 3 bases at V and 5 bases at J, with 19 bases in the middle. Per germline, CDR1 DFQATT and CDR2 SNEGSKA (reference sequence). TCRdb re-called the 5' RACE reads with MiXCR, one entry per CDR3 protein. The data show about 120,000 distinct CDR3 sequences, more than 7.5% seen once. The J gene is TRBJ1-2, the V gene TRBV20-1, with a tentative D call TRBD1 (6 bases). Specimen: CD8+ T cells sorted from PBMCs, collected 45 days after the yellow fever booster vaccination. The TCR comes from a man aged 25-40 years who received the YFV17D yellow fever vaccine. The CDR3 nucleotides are TGCAGTGCTAGCGGAGCGGAACAGGGAGTATATGGCTACACCTTC. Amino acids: CSASGAEQGVYGYTF.